One and the same sample provided the 16 T cell receptor beta chains below, sequenced in a study of T-cell memory formation after mild COVID-19. In TCRdb, the 5' RACE reads were re-called with MiXCR into one record per CDR3 protein. The repertoire has about 270,000 distinct CDR3 sequences, 15% to 20% of them found once; the top ten carry 23%. Material for sequencing was PBMCs or a T cell subset sorted from them (not recorded which). The receptors originated from a man aged 18 to 35 who had mild COVID-19 (a few samples of this study predate the infection). Cell type and time point are not known.

This clonotype was seen only a few times. V usage is TRBV7-2 and J usage is TRBJ2-1; TRBD1 agrees at 7 bases. With V trimmed by 5 bases and J by 6 bases, 4 bases remained unmatched. The length of the CDR3 is 13 residues. The germline V gene encodes CDR1 SGHTA and CDR2 FQGNSA. CDR3 nucleotides: TGTGCCAGCAGCCGACAGGGATTCAATGAGCAGTTCTTC. Its translation: CASSRQGFNEQFF.

There are a few counts of this clonotype. The chain combines TRBV6-5 with TRBJ1-1, with 9 bases fitting TRBD1. Germline V lookup: CDR1 MNHEY, CDR2 SVGAGI. This CDR3 has 14 amino acids. J gave up 4 bases and V 6 bases, and 6 bases lay outside the gene matches. CDR3 DNA sequence: TGTGCCAGCAGATGGGACAGGGTCGTCACTGAAGCTTTCTTT. This translates into CASRWDRVVTEAFF.

In this sample, this clonotype turned up a few times. A read error may account for a junction end that differs from germline. The genes are TRBV5-1 and TRBJ2-2; possibly TRBD1 for D (6 bases). Per the germline V gene, CDR1 is SGHRS and CDR2 is YFSETQ. This CDR3 spans 14 amino acids. This chain's CDR3 is CASSSGQNAGELFF. CDR3 nucleotides: TGCGCCAGCAGCTCCGGACAGAACGCCGGGGAGCTGTTTTTT.

This clonotype was seen more than once but under ten times. This CDR3 is CASSQGAGYTF. The CDR3 DNA follows: TGCGCCAGCAGCCAAGGGGCTGGCTACACCTTC. The rearrangement uses TRBV4-1 and TRBJ1-2; no clear D gene. The ends were cut back, 1 base at V and 7 bases at J, with 4 bases in the middle. Germline V lookup: CDR1 MGHRA, CDR2 YSYEKL. The CDR3 is 11 amino acids.

The rearrangement uses TRBV5-1 and TRBJ1-6, with 8 positions matching TRBD1. Unmatched junction bases numbered 11, after V lost 4 bases and J lost 14 bases. CDR1 and CDR2 (germline): SGHRS, YFSETQ. There are 14 residues in the CDR3. CDR3 sequence: CASSGQGPPVTLHF. The CDR3 DNA follows: TGCGCCAGCAGCGGACAGGGCCCGCCGGTGACCCTCCACTTT.

This clonotype showed up just a few times. The V and J genes are TRBV7-2 and TRBJ2-4; no clear D gene. Germline CDR1 SGHTA, CDR2 FQGNSA. The germline V and J ends were trimmed by 4 bases and 7 bases, with 11 bases remaining between them. This CDR3 is built from 13 residues. The CDR3 reads CASSSRVANIQYF. DNA of the CDR3: TGTGCCAGCAGCTCAAGGGTCGCGAACATTCAGTACTTC.

This rearrangement joins TRBV6-5 to TRBJ1-1; D perhaps matches TRBD1 (5 bases). CDR1 and CDR2 from the germline V gene are MNHEY and SVGAGI. The germline V and J ends were trimmed by 0 bases and 5 bases, with 16 bases remaining between them. This CDR3 contains 16 residues. The CDR3 protein is CASSYSKRGRGTEAFF. The DNA for the CDR3 is TGTGCCAGCAGTTACTCGAAGAGGGGCAGAGGGACTGAAGCTTTCTTT.

This clonotype appeared a few times. The chain carries TRBV28 and TRBJ2-1, with D perhaps matching TRBD2 (6 bases). V lost 2 bases, J lost 6 bases, and 14 bases lay in between. Germline V lookup: CDR1 MDHEN, CDR2 SYDVKM. The CDR3 is 15 residues long. The CDR3 sequence: CASSLPLLGGNEQFF. DNA of the CDR3: TGTGCCAGCAGTTTACCGCTTTTGGGGGGCAATGAGCAGTTCTTC.

In its sample, this clonotype was seen once. CDR3 bases: TGTGCCAGTAGTATAGGGTCACAGAACACTGAAGCTTTCTTT. This sequence encodes CASSIGSQNTEAFF. The chain couples TRBV19 to TRBJ1-1; D call uncertain. Germline CDR1 LNHDA, CDR2 SQIVND (reference sequence). V dropped 1 base and J dropped 1 base, with 7 bases sitting between them. CDR3 size: 14 residues.

Here the CDR3 reads CASSFQGTQYF. The CDR3 bases are TGTGCCAGCAGCTTTCAGGGGACCCAGTACTTC. The chain recombines TRBV7-6 with TRBJ2-5; TRBD1 might be the D (5 bases). The germline V and J ends were trimmed by 3 bases and 7 bases, with 6 bases remaining between them. CDR3 size: 11 residues. Germline V gene lookup returns CDR1 SGHVS and CDR2 FNYEAQ.

In this sample, this clonotype turned up a few times. The gene calls are TRBV19 and TRBJ1-5; unclear D gene. The CDR3 consists of 15 residues. Germline lookup yields CDR1 LNHDA and CDR2 SQIVND (reference sequence). V was trimmed by 2 bases and J by 0 bases, leaving 8 bases between them. In DNA, the CDR3 is TGTGCCAGTAGTATATGGAGGGATAGCAATCAGCCCCAGCATTTT. It codes for CASSIWRDSNQPQHF.

This clonotype occurred a few times. The chain links TRBV7-9 to TRBJ1-4; 8 nucleotides align to TRBD1. V dropped 2 bases and J dropped 5; count of bases not matched to a gene: 4. The CDR3 runs 15 residues. Germline CDR1 reads SEHNR; CDR2 reads FQNEAQ (reference sequence). The CDR3 spells CASSLPPGGNEKLFF. The DNA for the CDR3 is TGTGCCAGCAGCTTACCCCCAGGGGGCAATGAAAAACTGTTTTTT.

This clonotype was observed a handful of times. The chain is built from TRBV3-1 and TRBJ1-6; no reliable D call. In germline, CDR1 is LGHDT, CDR2 YNNKEL (reference sequence). CDR3 size: 15 residues. The V end lost 0 bases, the J end lost 5 bases, and 8 bases lay between the germline ends. Here the CDR3 DNA reads TGTGCCAGCAGCCAAGAGGACCTGGATAATTCACCCCTCCACTTT. It specifies CASSQEDLDNSPLHF.

The V call is TRBV18, the J call TRBJ2-5; tentative D call: TRBD1 (5 bases). Germline lookup yields CDR1 KGHSH and CDR2 LQKENI. The ends were cut back, 1 base at V and 0 bases at J, with 6 bases in the middle. This CDR3 region has 14 residues. The CDR3 loop is CASSPQGNQETQYF. The CDR3 DNA follows: TGTGCCAGCTCACCACAGGGGAACCAAGAGACCCAGTACTTC.

This chain uses TRBV7-6 with TRBJ2-5; 10 positions agree with TRBD2. Losses at the gene ends were 5 bases for V and 3 bases for J; bases not matched to a gene: 3. CDR3 size: 14 residues. CDR1 and CDR2 from the germline V gene are SGHVS and FNYEAQ. CDR3 in DNA: TGTGCCAGCAGCCCCCTAGCGGGGGAAGAGACCCAGTACTTC. Amino acid sequence: CASSPLAGEETQYF.

V is TRBV20-1 and J is TRBJ2-4, with 7 positions matching TRBD2. With V trimmed by 6 bases and J by 3 bases, 5 bases remained unmatched. Per the germline V gene, CDR1 is DFQATT and CDR2 is SNEGSKA (reference sequence). This CDR3 region has 13 residues. The CDR3 loop is CSAGLADKNIQYF. Here the CDR3 DNA reads TGCAGTGCAGGCCTAGCGGACAAAAACATTCAGTACTTC.